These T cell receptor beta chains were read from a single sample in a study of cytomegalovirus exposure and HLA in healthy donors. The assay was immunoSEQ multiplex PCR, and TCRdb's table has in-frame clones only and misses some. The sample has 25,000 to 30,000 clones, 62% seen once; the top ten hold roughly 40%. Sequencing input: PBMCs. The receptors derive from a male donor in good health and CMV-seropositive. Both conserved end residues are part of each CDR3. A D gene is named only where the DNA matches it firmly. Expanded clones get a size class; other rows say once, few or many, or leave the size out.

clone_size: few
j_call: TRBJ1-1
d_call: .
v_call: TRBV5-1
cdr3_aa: CASSLLRVNTEAFF
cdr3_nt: TGCGCCAGCAGCTTGCTCAGGGTGAACACTGAAGCTTTCTTT

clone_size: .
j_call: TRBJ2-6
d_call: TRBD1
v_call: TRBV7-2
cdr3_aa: CASSRTGTLLTGANVLTF
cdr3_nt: TGTGCCAGCAGCCGGACAGGGACGCTCCTCACTGGGGCCAACGTCCTGACTTTC

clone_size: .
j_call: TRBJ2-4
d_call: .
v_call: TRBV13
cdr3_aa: CASSFDGPGGKNIQYF
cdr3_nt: TGTGCCAGCAGCTTCGACGGACCCGGAGGCAAAAACATTCAGTACTTC

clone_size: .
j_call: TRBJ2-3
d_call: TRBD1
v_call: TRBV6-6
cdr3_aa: CASSLSGTESTDTQYF
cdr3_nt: TGTGCCAGCAGTTTGTCCGGGACAGAGAGCACAGATACGCAGTATTTT

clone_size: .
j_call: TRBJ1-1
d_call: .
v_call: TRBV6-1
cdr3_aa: CASRLRAGSTEAFF
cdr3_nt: TGTGCCAGCAGATTGAGGGCGGGGAGCACTGAAGCTTTCTTT

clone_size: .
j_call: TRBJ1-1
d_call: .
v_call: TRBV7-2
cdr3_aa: CASSYHGGRRTEAFF
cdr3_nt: TGTGCCAGCAGTTACCACGGGGGGAGGCGGACTGAAGCTTTCTTT

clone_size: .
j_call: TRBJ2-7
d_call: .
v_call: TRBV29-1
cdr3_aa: CSAEEGGQYF
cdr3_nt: TGCAGCGCAGAGGAAGGAGGACAGTACTTC

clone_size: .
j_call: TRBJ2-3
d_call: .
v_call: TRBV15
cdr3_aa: CATSRLDPSVSTDTQYF
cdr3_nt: TGTGCCACCAGCAGGTTAGATCCTAGCGTTAGCACAGATACGCAGTATTTT

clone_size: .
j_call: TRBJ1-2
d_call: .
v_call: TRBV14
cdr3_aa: CASSRQNYGYTF
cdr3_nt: TGTGCCAGCAGCCGACAGAACTATGGCTACACCTTC

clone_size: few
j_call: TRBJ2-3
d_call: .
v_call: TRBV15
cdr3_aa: CATSRDGGQPTDTQYF
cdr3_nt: TGTGCCACCAGCAGAGATGGCGGACAGCCCACAGATACGCAGTATTTT

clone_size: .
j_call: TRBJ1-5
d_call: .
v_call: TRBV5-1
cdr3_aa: CASILGVIGGQPQHF
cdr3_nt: TGCGCCAGCATCCTCGGGGTGATAGGTGGTCAGCCCCAGCATTTT

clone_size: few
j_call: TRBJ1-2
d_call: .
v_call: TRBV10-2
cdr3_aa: CASSESAWSGSGGYTF
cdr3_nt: TGCGCCAGCAGTGAGTCGGCATGGTCAGGTTCGGGAGGCTACACCTTC

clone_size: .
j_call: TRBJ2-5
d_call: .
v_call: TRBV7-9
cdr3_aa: CASSFTGPGQETQYF
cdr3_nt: TGTGCCAGCAGCTTCACAGGTCCCGGCCAAGAGACCCAGTACTTC

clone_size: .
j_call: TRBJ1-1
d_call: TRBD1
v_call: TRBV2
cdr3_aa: CASSSGGRVEAFF
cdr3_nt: TGTGCCAGCAGCTCAGGGGGCCGGGTTGAAGCTTTCTTT

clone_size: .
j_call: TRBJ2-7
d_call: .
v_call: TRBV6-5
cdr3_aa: CATSSGGKAYEQYF
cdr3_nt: TGTGCCACCAGTTCCGGGGGAAAAGCCTACGAGCAGTACTTC

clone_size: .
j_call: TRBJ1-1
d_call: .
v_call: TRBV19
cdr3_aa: CASSRGGTVKNTEAFF
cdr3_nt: TGTGCCAGTAGTCGTGGGGGGACGGTTAAGAACACTGAAGCTTTCTTT

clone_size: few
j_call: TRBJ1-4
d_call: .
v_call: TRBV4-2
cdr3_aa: CASSGRGGGTNEKLFF
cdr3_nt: TGTGCCAGCAGCGGACGTGGGGGGGGAACTAATGAAAAACTGTTTTTT

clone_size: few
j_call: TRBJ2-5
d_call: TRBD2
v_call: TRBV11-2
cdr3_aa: CASSNGLGETQYF
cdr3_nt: TGTGCCAGCAGCAACGGACTAGGCGAGACCCAGTACTTC

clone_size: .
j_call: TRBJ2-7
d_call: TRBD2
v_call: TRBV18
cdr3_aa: CASSPGSGRSDEQYF
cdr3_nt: TGTGCCAGCTCACCAGGTAGCGGGAGAAGCGACGAGCAGTACTTC

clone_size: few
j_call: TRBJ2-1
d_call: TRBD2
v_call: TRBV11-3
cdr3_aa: CASSFSRESFSEQFF
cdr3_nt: TGTGCCAGCAGCTTCTCGCGGGAGTCCTTCAGTGAGCAGTTCTTC

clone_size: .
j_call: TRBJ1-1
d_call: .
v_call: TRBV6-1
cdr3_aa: CASSLTSEGNTEAFF
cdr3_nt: TGTGCCAGCTCCCTCACCAGTGAGGGGAACACTGAAGCTTTCTTT

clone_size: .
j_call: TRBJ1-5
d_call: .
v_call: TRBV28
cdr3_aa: CASQPRQTNQPQHF
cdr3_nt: TGTGCCAGCCAACCCAGACAAACCAATCAGCCCCAGCATTTT

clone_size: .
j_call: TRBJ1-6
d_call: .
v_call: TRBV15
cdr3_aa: CATSRDRGVTGKKAPLHF
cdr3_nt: TGTGCCACCAGCAGAGATCGGGGGGTAACCGGAAAGAAAGCACCCCTCCACTTT

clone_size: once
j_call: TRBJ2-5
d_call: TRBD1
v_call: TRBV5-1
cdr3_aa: CASSSEPTGKGETQYF
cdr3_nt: TGCGCCAGCAGCTCGGAACCGACAGGGAAGGGGGAGACCCAGTACTTC

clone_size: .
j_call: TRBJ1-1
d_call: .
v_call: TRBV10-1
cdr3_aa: CASSKDSSNTEAFF
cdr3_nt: TGCGCCAGCAGCAAGGACAGCTCGAACACTGAAGCTTTCTTT

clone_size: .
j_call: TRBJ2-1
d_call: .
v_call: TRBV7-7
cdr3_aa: CASSLGVATYNEQFF
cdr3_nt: TGTGCCAGCAGCTTAGGAGTCGCAACCTACAATGAGCAGTTCTTC

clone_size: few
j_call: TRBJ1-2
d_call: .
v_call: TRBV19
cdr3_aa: CASAFAANYGYTF
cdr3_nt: TGTGCCAGCGCCTTCGCGGCGAACTATGGCTACACCTTC